This T cell receptor (beta chain) was captured in a study of CD4+ T cells in melanoma. Study results and caveats: Reportedly, melanoma neoantigen-specific CD4+ T cells showed varied differentiation states.

Turning to this clone: Its matching antigen is unknown.

The CDR3 loop spans 13 amino acids. V dropped 0 bases and J dropped 3 bases, with 6 bases sitting between them. The germline V gene encodes CDR1 GTSNPN and CDR2 SVGIG (reference sequence). Libraries were prepared by immunoSEQ multiplex PCR; TCRdb keeps only in-frame clonotypes and omits some of them. The sample carries several thousand clones, 55% to 75% recorded once. J is TRBJ1-5 and V is TRBV30; no clear D. The sequence was obtained from a human donor with melanoma. Input material: cells from a culture (not recorded whether cultured in vitro). In nucleotides, the CDR3 is TGTGCCTGGAGTGTATACCCCAATCAGCCCCAGCATTTT. This gives the protein CAWSVYPNQPQHF.